This TCR beta chain appears in the sequencing data of a study of regulatory T cells in long-lasting Graves disease. Study-level background: For a period under 3 months, newly diagnosed Graves' patients had taken antithyroid drugs.

CDR3 regions were amplified by Arm-PCR using iRepertoire HTBI primers to build TCR beta libraries. Original analysis: Throughout the samples, researchers identified about 56 TRBV and around 15 TRBJ segments. TCRdb redid the calling of the multiplex PCR reads with MiXCR, one entry per CDR3 protein. TCRdb's processing, not the study's, gives the V and J calls here. The data hold about 540,000 distinct CDR3 sequences, with 13% observed a single time. Noted time point: newly diagnosed GD, antithyroid drugs for less than 3 months. TCR sequences were obtained from RNA taken from PBMCs. Overall study findings and caveats: Persistent cases favored TRBV28, TRBJ1-2 and TRBJ2-5. Persistent Graves' patients possessed reduced TCR diversity relative to recently diagnosed ones.

Germline V lookup: CDR1 SEHNR, CDR2 FQNEAQ (reference sequence). Trimming left V 5 bases short and J 0 bases short, with 17 bases between. The CDR3 is 18 residues long. Concerning this clonotype itself: What it binds is not known.

These records were also assigned to another study, of T cells in Graves' hyperthyroidism and ophthalmopathy.

The clonotype originates from a man aged 30 to 39 with Graves disease. This material consisted of peripheral blood mononuclear cells (PBMCs), taken at new diagnosis, from a patient treated with antithyroid drugs. The chain carries TRBV7-9 and TRBJ1-6, with D perhaps matching TRBD1 (5 bases). The CDR3 bases are TGTGCCAGCAGCCCCCGGGACCGCCACCACTCCTATAATTCACCCCTCCACTTT. Its protein is CASSPRDRHHSYNSPLHF.